One and the same sample provided the 21 T cell receptor beta chains below, sequenced in a study of T-cell memory formation after mild COVID-19. Each CDR3 protein is one row after TCRdb ran MiXCR on the 5' RACE reads. Found here are roughly 150,000 distinct CDR3 sequences, 14% of them singletons; the top ten hold about 14%. Sequenced input: PBMCs or a T cell subset sorted from them (not recorded which). The source of these receptors is an adult woman who had mild COVID-19 (a few samples of this study predate the infection). Cell type and time point are not known.

The chain recombines TRBV5-1 with TRBJ2-5, with 10 bases identical to TRBD1. The CDR3 is made up of 17 amino acids. J lost 2 bases, V lost 2 bases, and 9 bases had no gene match. Germline V gene lookup returns CDR1 SGHRS and CDR2 YFSETQ. As DNA, the CDR3 is TGCGCCAGCAGCTTCCGGGACAGGGGATGGGGTCAAGAGACCCAGTACTTC. The encoded protein is CASSFRDRGWGQETQYF.

The rearrangement joins TRBV4-3 to TRBJ2-1; D gene ambiguous. V was clipped by 0 bases and J by 0 bases, with 9 bases between them. There are 16 residues in the CDR3. CDR1 and CDR2 from the germline V gene are LGHNA and YSLEER. In DNA form, the CDR3 reads TGCGCCAGCAGCCAAGATTGGCAGTACTCCTACAATGAGCAGTTCTTC. As protein: CASSQDWQYSYNEQFF.

This chain joins TRBV19 and TRBJ2-4, with D unclear. The CDR3 has 16 residues. V gave up 3 bases and J gave up 0 bases, with 12 bases separating them. CDR1 is LNHDA, CDR2 SQIVND, per germline (reference sequence). CDR3 region: CASSIGQILAKNIQYF. The CDR3 nucleotides read TGTGCCAGTAGTATTGGCCAGATACTAGCCAAAAACATTCAGTACTTC.

This clonotype appeared a few times. V and J are TRBV5-5 and TRBJ2-6; 11 bases map to TRBD1. CDR1 and CDR2 from the germline V gene are SGHKS and YYEKEE (reference sequence). J gave up 0 bases and V 0 bases, and 2 bases lay outside the gene matches. The CDR3 runs 18 residues. The CDR3 here is CASSLGTGGNSGANVLTF. The DNA of the CDR3 is TGTGCCAGCAGCTTGGGGACAGGGGGCAACTCTGGGGCCAACGTCCTGACTTTC.

This rearrangement joins TRBV11-2 to TRBJ2-7, with D uncertain. The CDR3 sequence is 15 residues long. The V end lost 4 bases, the J end lost 0 bases, and 13 bases lay between the germline ends. Germline CDR1 SGHAT, CDR2 FQNNGV. CDR3 coding DNA: TGTGCCAGCAGCTCAAGCCCGCTAAGCTCCTACGAGCAGTACTTC. Its translation: CASSSSPLSSYEQYF. Together with reference TRBV11-2 and TRBJ2-7, the CDR3 gives the full variable domain: EAGVAQSPRYKIIEKRQSVAFWCNPISGHATLYWYQQILGQGPKLLIQFQNNGVVDDSQLPKDRFSAERLKGVDSTLKIQPAKLEDSAVYLCASSSSPLSSYEQYFGPGTRLTVT.

This chain connects TRBV29-1 to TRBJ2-5; 8 bases fit TRBD2. With V trimmed by 4 bases and J by 13 bases, 8 bases remained unmatched. The CDR3 consists of 11 residues. CDR1 and CDR2 (germline): SQVTM, ANQGSEA. Here the CDR3 reads CSVGLAGIGYF. In nucleotides, the CDR3 is TGCAGCGTTGGTCTAGCGGGTATTGGGTACTTC. The variable domain in full, with the rest retrieved from reference TRBV29-1 and TRBJ2-5, is SAVISQKPSRDICQRGTSLTIQCQVDSQVTMMFWYRQQPGQSLTLIATANQGSEATYESGFVIDKFPISRPNLTFSTLTVSNMSPEDSSIYLCSVGLAGIGYFGPGTRLLVL.

The chain employs TRBV5-5 and TRBJ1-2; D remains unclear. Trimming pared 0 bases from V and 8 bases from J, leaving 11 bases between. Germline V gives CDR1 SGHKS, CDR2 YYEKEE (reference sequence). This CDR3 spans 13 amino acids. This CDR3 reads CASSLGLSLGYTF. The DNA of the CDR3 is TGTGCCAGCAGCTTGGGACTTAGTCTCGGCTACACCTTC.

J is TRBJ2-5 and V is TRBV12-3 or TRBV12-4; 9 bases line up with TRBD1. With V trimmed by 4 bases and J by 1 base, 1 base remained unmatched. The length of the CDR3 is 14 residues. CDR3 bases: TGTGCCAGCAGTTGGGGACAGGGCCAAGAGACCCAGTACTTC. Translation gives CASSWGQGQETQYF.

The chain recombines TRBV30 with TRBJ2-1; perhaps D is TRBD1 or TRBD2 (5 bases each). CDR1 and CDR2 (germline): GTSNPN, SVGIG (reference sequence). V dropped 0 bases and J dropped 9 bases, with 12 bases sitting between them. The CDR3 consists of 13 residues. CDR3 sequence: CAWSVRGPGEQFF. The CDR3, as DNA: TGTGCCTGGAGTGTGAGGGGCCCGGGTGAGCAGTTCTTC.

The chain carries TRBV29-1 and TRBJ2-1, with TRBD1 matching over 8 bases. The CDR3 sequence is 13 residues long. With 6 bases clipped from V and 10 bases from J, the junction kept 11 bases outside the gene matches. Germline-derived CDR1 and CDR2 are SQVTM and ANQGSEA. The DNA for the CDR3 is TGCAGCGTAAATGAAGCCGGGACAGGAGAGCAGTTCTTC. Translation: CSVNEAGTGEQFF.

The chain employs TRBV20-1 and TRBJ2-7; no firm D call. V lost 5 bases and J 6 bases, leaving 11 bases between the germline ends. The germline gives CDR1 DFQATT, CDR2 SNEGSKA (reference sequence). This CDR3 region has 11 residues. The CDR3 nucleotides are TGCAGTGCTGTGCTGTGGTCCGAGCAGTACTTC. Amino acid sequence: CSAVLWSEQYF.

There are a few counts of this clonotype. The rearrangement links TRBV7-8 to TRBJ1-1; D gene uncertain. Trimming left V 5 bases short and J 2 bases short, with 12 bases between. CDR3 length: 14 amino acids. CDR1 is SGHVS, CDR2 FQNEAQ, per germline. DNA for the CDR3: TGTGCCAGCAGCGCTACTAAGGGAAACACTGAAGCTTTCTTT. Its translation: CASSATKGNTEAFF.

J is TRBJ2-7 and V is TRBV19, with D possibly being TRBD2 (5 bases). V lost 0 bases to trimming and J lost 6 bases, with 12 bases between them. Looked up from germline, CDR1 is LNHDA and CDR2 is SQIVND (reference sequence). The CDR3 runs to 14 residues. The CDR3 reads CASSIDSAGVEQYF. In DNA form, the CDR3 reads TGTGCCAGTAGTATAGATTCGGCCGGGGTCGAGCAGTACTTC.

The chain joins TRBV5-1 to TRBJ2-7; 7 bases are shared with TRBD1. Germline V gene lookup returns CDR1 SGHRS and CDR2 YFSETQ. The junction had 10 bases not matched to a gene; V was cut back by 0 bases and J by 4 bases. The CDR3 spans 16 residues. The CDR3 region has the DNA TGCGCCAGCAGCTTGGGGACAGGCCAAGTTAGGTACGAGCAGTACTTC. Translation: CASSLGTGQVRYEQYF.

The chain employs TRBV15 and TRBJ2-7; TRBD1 is a possible D gene (5 bases). The CDR3 loop spans 15 amino acids. V shed 3 bases and J shed 2 bases, with 14 bases lying between them. Per the germline V gene, CDR1 is LNHNV and CDR2 is YYDKDF (reference sequence). CDR3 residues: CATSRDKPAAYEQYF. CDR3 bases: TGTGCCACCAGCAGGGACAAACCAGCAGCCTACGAGCAGTACTTC.

The V call is TRBV10-3, the J call TRBJ2-2, with D uncertain. There are 15 residues in the CDR3. Trimming took off 3 bases at V and 1 base at J, with 9 bases between the two ends. Germline V gene data show CDR1 as ENHRY and CDR2 as SYGVKD. CDR3 amino acids: CAISDQVGNTGELFF. CDR3 in DNA: TGTGCCATCAGTGACCAGGTTGGGAACACCGGGGAGCTGTTTTTT.

J is TRBJ2-3 and V is TRBV20-1; 8 positions agree with TRBD1. Germline V gene sequence: CDR1 DFQATT, CDR2 SNEGSKA (reference sequence). This CDR3 has 14 amino acids. V lost 1 base and J lost 7; bases outside the gene matches: 7. Here the CDR3 reads CSARVSGGAYTQYF. CDR3 nucleotide sequence: TGCAGTGCTAGAGTTTCAGGGGGCGCTTATACGCAGTATTTT.

The chain has TRBV12-3 or TRBV12-4 and TRBJ1-2, with D unresolved. This CDR3 region has 13 residues. V was cut by 6 bases and J by 4 bases, with 12 bases left in between. The CDR3 spells CASRSDVTYGYTF. The CDR3 DNA reads TGTGCCAGCAGGAGTGACGTAACCTATGGCTACACCTTC.

V gene TRBV12-3 or TRBV12-4 combines with J gene TRBJ1-5, with TRBD1 matching 7 bases. CDR3 length: 16 amino acids. The ends lost 6 bases at V and 0 bases at J; junction bases unmatched: 8. CDR3 coding DNA: TGTGCCAGCAGCCCGGACAGGCCGAATAGCAATCAGCCCCAGCATTTT. Translated, it gives CASSPDRPNSNQPQHF.

This clonotype was seen a handful of times. The CDR3 loop reads CASSVSLAGEQYF. The CDR3 region has the DNA TGTGCCAGCAGCGTCTCTCTAGCTGGCGAGCAGTACTTC. The chain recombines TRBV9 with TRBJ2-7; tentative D call: TRBD2 (5 bases). Per germline, CDR1 SGDLS and CDR2 YYNGEE. Trimming removed 2 bases at V and 6 bases at J, with 12 bases between. The CDR3 is made up of 13 amino acids.

The chain joins TRBV24-1 to TRBJ2-7, with TRBD1 matching 11 bases. V lost 4 bases to trimming and J lost 6 bases; unmatched junction nucleotides: 4. CDR3 length: 14 amino acids. Germline assignment: CDR1 KGHDR and CDR2 SFDVKD. The CDR3 protein is CATSDPGQGGEQYF. The CDR3 DNA is TGTGCCACCAGTGACCCGGGACAGGGGGGCGAGCAGTACTTC.